The sample holds a few counts of the clone carrying this TCR beta chain. TCRdb reanalysed the RT-PCR reads using MiXCR and keeps one entry per CDR3 protein. The sample has hundreds of thousands of distinct CDR3 sequences; over 12% are singletons. Sequenced: memory CD4+ T cells from blood. The sequence came from a female donor in good health, serving as a healthy control.

CDR3 residues: CASRPGQGRQPQHF. The CDR3 region has the DNA TGTGCCAGCCGGCCGGGACAGGGGCGTCAGCCCCAGCATTTT. This chain connects TRBV27 to TRBJ1-5, with 10 bases that match TRBD1. The CDR3 has 14 residues. Germline V gives CDR1 MNHEY, CDR2 SMNVEV (reference sequence). Losses at the gene ends were 8 bases for V and 6 bases for J; bases not matched to a gene: 7.